This is a list of T cell receptor beta chains from one sample in a study of blood T cell repertoires in COVID-19. TCRdb's copy holds only in-frame clones and misses some; the assay was immunoSEQ multiplex PCR. Of roughly 250,000 clones detected, roughly 86% appear once; the ten largest clones hold around 10%. Source material: peripheral blood. The receptors originated from a middle-aged man who had recovered from COVID-19. The CDR3 runs from the conserved cysteine through the conserved F or W. D genes are given only for firm matches. A clone size is listed for some rows: how often the clone was seen (once, few, many), or a class if it is expanded.

clone size,J gene,V gene,D gene,CDR3 DNA,CDR3 protein
once,TRBJ2-7,TRBV6-2/TRBV6-3,NA,TGTGCCAGCACCCCCCCTGGGCAGAACTACGAGCAGTACTTC,CASTPPGQNYEQYF
once,TRBJ2-2,TRBV5-1,NA,TGCGCCAGCAGCGGCAGGGAATGGCCCGGGGAGCTGTTTTTT,CASSGREWPGELFF
NA,TRBJ2-7,TRBV5-1,TRBD2,TGCGCCAGCAGCTCAGTCAGCGGGGGGTTTTACGAGCAGTACTTC,CASSSVSGGFYEQYF
NA,TRBJ2-4,TRBV5-5,NA,TGTGCCAGCAGCTTGCGGGGTAAAAACATTCAGTACTTC,CASSLRGKNIQYF
NA,TRBJ2-2,TRBV3-1/TRBV3-2,NA,TGTGCCAGCAGCCAAGGAGGGACTACCGGGGAGCTGTTTTTT,CASSQGGTTGELFF
NA,TRBJ2-6,TRBV27,NA,TGTGCCAGCACACACAGTAGGGCCAACGTCCTGACTTTC,CASTHSRANVLTF
once,TRBJ2-2,TRBV5-1,TRBD2,TGCGCCAGCAGTTCCCCTAGCGGGGCGGAGAACACCGGGGAGCTGTTTTTT,CASSSPSGAENTGELFF
NA,TRBJ1-5,TRBV7-2,NA,TGTGCCAGCAGCTTAGGGGGGCAACAGCCCCAGCATTTT,CASSLGGQQPQHF
NA,TRBJ2-1,TRBV18,TRBD1,TGTGCCAGCTCACCACCGGGACAGGGTGGGAATGAGCAGTTCTTC,CASSPPGQGGNEQFF
NA,TRBJ1-1,TRBV2,NA,TGTGCCAGCAGTTGGACACAAGGGAACACTGAAGCTTTCTTT,CASSWTQGNTEAFF
NA,TRBJ1-2,TRBV30,TRBD1,TGTGCCTGGAGGGACAGGGGGCGAGGGGAGAGTGGCTACACCTTC,CAWRDRGRGESGYTF
few,TRBJ2-7,TRBV28,NA,TGTGCCAGCAGTTTAGAGTCAGGCCCACCCTACGAGCAGTACTTC,CASSLESGPPYEQYF
NA,TRBJ1-2,TRBV4-2,NA,TGTGCCAGCAGCCCGCCCGTCAGGCGGGAAGGCTACACCTTC,CASSPPVRREGYTF
NA,TRBJ1-2,TRBV29-1,NA,TGCAGCGTTGACAGGCAATATGGCTACACCTTC,CSVDRQYGYTF
NA,TRBJ2-7,TRBV6-5,NA,TGTGCCAGCAGTTACCGCCGGTTTACGCACGAGCAGTACTTC,CASSYRRFTHEQYF
NA,TRBJ2-5,TRBV7-2,TRBD2,TGTGCCAGCAGCCCGCGGACTAGCGGCCTTCCGACCCAGTACTTC,CASSPRTSGLPTQYF
few,TRBJ2-7,TRBV7-6,TRBD2,TGTGCCAGCAGCTTAGAGTCGACTAGCGGGGCCCCCTACGAGCAGTACTTC,CASSLESTSGAPYEQYF
NA,TRBJ1-1,TRBV14,NA,TGTGCCAGCAGCCAAGCGTCAGGGTGGGCTTTCTTT,CASSQASGWAFF
NA,TRBJ1-4,TRBV30,TRBD1,TGTGCCTGGGACCCGGGACAGTTGAATGAAAAACTGTTTTTT,CAWDPGQLNEKLFF
NA,TRBJ2-3,TRBV10-3,TRBD2,TGTGCCATCAGTGAGTCGATCCTAGCGGGGGGACGTTCCACAGATACGCAGTATTTT,CAISESILAGGRSTDTQYF
NA,TRBJ2-7,TRBV14,TRBD1,TGTGCCAGCAGCCAGAGGACAGGGGCCTACGAGCAGTACTTC,CASSQRTGAYEQYF
NA,TRBJ1-5,TRBV7-2,NA,TGTGCCAGCGGAGGTCTGGGCAATCAGCCCCAGCATTTT,CASGGLGNQPQHF
NA,TRBJ1-1,TRBV7-9,TRBD1,TGTGCCAGCAGTGCAGGGGGTTTGAACACTGAAGCTTTCTTT,CASSAGGLNTEAFF
once,TRBJ2-4,TRBV27,TRBD1,TGTGCCAGCAGTTTATCTGTTGGGAGAGGGGGCGACAAAAACATTCAGTACTTC,CASSLSVGRGGDKNIQYF
NA,TRBJ1-5,TRBV6-5,NA,TGTGCCAGCAGCCTGGCCGGGGTTAATCAGCCCCAGCATTTT,CASSLAGVNQPQHF
NA,TRBJ2-6,TRBV10-3,TRBD1,TGTGCCATCCATATGGGACAGGGAAGGGCCAACGTCCTGACTTTC,CAIHMGQGRANVLTF
NA,TRBJ2-1,TRBV11-2,NA,TGTGCCAGCACCCCGCGGCACTTTTCCTCCTACAATGAGCAGTTCTTC,CASTPRHFSSYNEQFF
NA,TRBJ1-2,TRBV28,NA,TGTGCCAGCAGTTTAACGGGGGAGATTAATAACTATGGCTACACCTTC,CASSLTGEINNYGYTF
few,TRBJ2-6,TRBV5-4,TRBD2,TGTGCCAGCAGTTCCGGACTAGCGGGGCTTGGCTCTGGGGCCAACGTCCTGACTTTC,CASSSGLAGLGSGANVLTF
NA,TRBJ2-2,TRBV12-3/TRBV12-4,NA,TGTGCCAGCAGTTCCCTGAGAGAGCTGTTTTTT,CASSSLRELFF
NA,TRBJ1-1,TRBV9,NA,TGTGCCAGCAGCGCGCGGAACGGTCGGACTGAAGCTTTCTTT,CASSARNGRTEAFF
NA,TRBJ2-3,TRBV9,TRBD1,TGTGCCAGCAGTGGGACAGGGGGCCGAGATACGCAGTATTTT,CASSGTGGRDTQYF
NA,TRBJ1-1,TRBV7-9,TRBD1,TGTGCCAGCAGCTCTGACAGGGGGCAACGGACTGAAGCTTTCTTT,CASSSDRGQRTEAFF
NA,TRBJ2-3,TRBV7-9,TRBD2,TGTGCCAGCAGCTTTGATAGCGGGGGCACAGATACGCAGTATTTT,CASSFDSGGTDTQYF
NA,TRBJ2-7,TRBV5-8,NA,TGTGCCAGCAGCTGGGGGGACGGATCCTACGAGCAGTACTTC,CASSWGDGSYEQYF
NA,TRBJ2-7,TRBV2,NA,TGTGCCAGCAGCACTCTCGGGTTTGCCTACGAGCAGTACTTC,CASSTLGFAYEQYF
few,TRBJ1-2,TRBV5-6,TRBD1,TGTGCCAGCAGCTCCATGCCGGGACAGGGGTATGGCTACACCTTC,CASSSMPGQGYGYTF
NA,TRBJ2-3,TRBV4-2,NA,TGTGCCAGCAGCCCCTGGACGGGAACTAGCACAGATACGCAGTATTTT,CASSPWTGTSTDTQYF
NA,TRBJ2-4,TRBV7-6,TRBD2,TGTGCCAGCAGTTTGACTAGCGGGGGTGGAAAAAACATTCAGTACTTC,CASSLTSGGGKNIQYF
NA,TRBJ1-2,TRBV19,TRBD1,TGTGCCAGTAGTGGCCGGGACAGGCCCTATGGCTACACCTTC,CASSGRDRPYGYTF
once,TRBJ2-1,TRBV7-3,TRBD2,TGTGCCAGCAGCCCGCACTTGACTAGCGGGAGGGCCGTCTACAATGAGCAGTTCTTC,CASSPHLTSGRAVYNEQFF
NA,TRBJ2-2,TRBV19,TRBD1,TGTGCCAGTAGTGCTTCGACAGGGGACTTCACCGGGGAGCTGTTTTTT,CASSASTGDFTGELFF
NA,TRBJ2-1,TRBV7-6,TRBD2,TGTGCCAGCAGCTTAACTAGCGGCCGTGAGCAGTTCTTC,CASSLTSGREQFF
NA,TRBJ2-3,TRBV7-6,TRBD2,TGTGCCAGCAGCTTAGAGGTAGCGGGAGCCCTCAGGGATACGCAGTATTTT,CASSLEVAGALRDTQYF
NA,TRBJ2-7,TRBV18,TRBD2,TGTGCCAGCTGTGGACTAGCGGGAGATTGCGTGCAGTACTTC,CASCGLAGDCVQYF
NA,TRBJ1-2,TRBV19,NA,TGTGCCAGTAGTACTCGAACAGGGACAAAGTTC,CASSTRTGTKF
NA,TRBJ2-1,TRBV7-2,TRBD2,TGTGCCAGCAGCTCCAAAGTAGCGGGATATTACAATGAGCAGTTCTTC,CASSSKVAGYYNEQFF
NA,TRBJ2-2,TRBV7-9,TRBD2,TGTGCCAGCAGCAACCGACTAGCGGGTATCGCGAACACCGGGGAGCTGTTTTTT,CASSNRLAGIANTGELFF
NA,TRBJ2-7,TRBV12-5,TRBD1,TGTGCTAGTGGTTCCCGGGACAGGGATCACGAGCAGTACTTC,CASGSRDRDHEQYF
NA,TRBJ2-1,TRBV9,TRBD2,TGTGCCAGCAGCGTAGATGCGGGGGGGCTATCCTACAATGAGCAGTTCTTC,CASSVDAGGLSYNEQFF
NA,TRBJ2-7,TRBV25-1,TRBD2,TGTGCCAGCGCCCATAGCGGGGCCGGCTACGAGCAGTACTTC,CASAHSGAGYEQYF
NA,TRBJ2-7,TRBV29-1,TRBD1,TGCAGCGTGGCGGGCCTACCGGGACAGGGACGAGGTTACGCCTACGAGCAGTACTTC,CSVAGLPGQGRGYAYEQYF
NA,TRBJ2-7,TRBV6-5,TRBD1,TGTGCCAGCAGTCCCGGGACAGGGTCCTACGAGCAGTACTTC,CASSPGTGSYEQYF